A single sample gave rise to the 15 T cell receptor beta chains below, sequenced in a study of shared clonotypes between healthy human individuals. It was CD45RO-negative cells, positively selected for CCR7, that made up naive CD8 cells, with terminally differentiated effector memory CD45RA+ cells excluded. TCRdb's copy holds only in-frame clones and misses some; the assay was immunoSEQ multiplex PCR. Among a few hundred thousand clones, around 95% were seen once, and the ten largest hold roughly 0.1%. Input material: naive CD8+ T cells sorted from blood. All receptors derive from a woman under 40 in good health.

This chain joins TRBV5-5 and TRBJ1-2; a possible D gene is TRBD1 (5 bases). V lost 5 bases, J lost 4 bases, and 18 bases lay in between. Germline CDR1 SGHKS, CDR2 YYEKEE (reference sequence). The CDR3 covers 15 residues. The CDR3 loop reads CASSQWGGSGYGYTF. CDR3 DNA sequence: TGTGCCAGCAGTCAATGGGGCGGGTCCGGCTATGGCTACACCTTC. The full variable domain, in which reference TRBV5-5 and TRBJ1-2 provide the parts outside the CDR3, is DAGVTQSPTHLIKTRGQQVTLRCSPISGHKSVSWYQQVLGQGPQFIFQYYEKEERGRGNFPDRFSARQFPNYSSELNVNALLLGDSALYLCASSQWGGSGYGYTFGSGTRLTVV.

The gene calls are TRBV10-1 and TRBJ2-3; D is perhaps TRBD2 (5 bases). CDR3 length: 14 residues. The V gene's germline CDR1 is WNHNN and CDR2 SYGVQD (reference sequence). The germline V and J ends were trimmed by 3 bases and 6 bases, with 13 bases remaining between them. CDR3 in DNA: TGCGCCAGCAGTGATCGGGATTCCCGTGATACGCAGTATTTT. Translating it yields CASSDRDSRDTQYF.

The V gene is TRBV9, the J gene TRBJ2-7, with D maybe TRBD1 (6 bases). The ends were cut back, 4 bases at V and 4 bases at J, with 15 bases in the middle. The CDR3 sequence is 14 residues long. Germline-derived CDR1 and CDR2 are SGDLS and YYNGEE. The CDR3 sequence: CASSPTGRGYEQYF. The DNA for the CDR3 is TGTGCCAGCAGCCCAACAGGGAGAGGATACGAGCAGTACTTC.

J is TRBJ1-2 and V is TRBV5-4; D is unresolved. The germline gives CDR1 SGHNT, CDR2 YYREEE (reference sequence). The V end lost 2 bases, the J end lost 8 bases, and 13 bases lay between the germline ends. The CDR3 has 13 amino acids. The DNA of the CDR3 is TGTGCCAGCAGCTTCACCGGTGCCGTAGGCTACACCTTC. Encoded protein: CASSFTGAVGYTF. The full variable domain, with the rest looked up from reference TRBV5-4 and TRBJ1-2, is ETGVTQSPTHLIKTRGQQVTLRCSSQSGHNTVSWYQQALGQGPQFIFQYYREEENGRGNFPPRFSGLQFPNYSSELNVNALELDDSALYLCASSFTGAVGYTFGSGTRLTVV.

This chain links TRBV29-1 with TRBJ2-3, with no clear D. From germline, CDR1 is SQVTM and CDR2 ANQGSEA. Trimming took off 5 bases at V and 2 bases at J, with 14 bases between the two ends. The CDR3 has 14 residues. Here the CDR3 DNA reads TGCAGCGTTTCAGTCGTATATCACACAGATACGCAGTATTTT. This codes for CSVSVVYHTDTQYF.

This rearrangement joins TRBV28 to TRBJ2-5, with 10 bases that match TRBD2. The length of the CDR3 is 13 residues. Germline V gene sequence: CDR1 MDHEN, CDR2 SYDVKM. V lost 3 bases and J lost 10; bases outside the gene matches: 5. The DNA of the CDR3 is TGTGCCAGCAGTTTCCCTAGCGGGAGTGTCCAGTACTTC. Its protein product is CASSFPSGSVQYF.

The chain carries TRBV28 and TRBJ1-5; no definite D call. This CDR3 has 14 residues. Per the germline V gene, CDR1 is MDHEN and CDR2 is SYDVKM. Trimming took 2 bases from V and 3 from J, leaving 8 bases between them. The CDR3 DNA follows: TGTGCCAGCAGTTTACGCAGGTACAATCAGCCCCAGCATTTT. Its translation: CASSLRRYNQPQHF.

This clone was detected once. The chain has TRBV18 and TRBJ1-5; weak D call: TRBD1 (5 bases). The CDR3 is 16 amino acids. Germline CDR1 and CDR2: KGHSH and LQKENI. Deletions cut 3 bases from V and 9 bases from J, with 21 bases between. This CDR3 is CASSPIPGPLTWPQHF. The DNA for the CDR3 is TGTGCCAGCTCACCGATTCCGGGACCCCTAACGTGGCCCCAGCATTTT.

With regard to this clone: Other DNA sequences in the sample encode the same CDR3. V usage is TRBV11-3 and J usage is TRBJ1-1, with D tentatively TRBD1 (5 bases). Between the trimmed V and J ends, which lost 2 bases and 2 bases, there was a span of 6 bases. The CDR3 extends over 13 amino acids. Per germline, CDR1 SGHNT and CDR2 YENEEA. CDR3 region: CASSLTGNTEAFF. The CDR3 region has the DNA TGTGCCAGCAGCTTAACAGGAAACACTGAAGCTTTCTTT.

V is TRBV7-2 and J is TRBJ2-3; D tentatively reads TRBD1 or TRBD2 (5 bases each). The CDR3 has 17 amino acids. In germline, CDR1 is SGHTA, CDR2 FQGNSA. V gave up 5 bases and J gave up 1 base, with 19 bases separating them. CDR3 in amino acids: CASSTRDPGQGTDTQYF. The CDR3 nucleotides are TGTGCCAGCAGCACCCGGGACCCCGGGCAGGGCACAGATACGCAGTATTTT.

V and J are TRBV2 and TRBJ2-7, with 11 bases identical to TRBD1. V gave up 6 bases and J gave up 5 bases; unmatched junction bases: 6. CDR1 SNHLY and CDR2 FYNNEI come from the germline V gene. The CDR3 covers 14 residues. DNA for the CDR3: TGTGCCAGCAGACCAGGACAGGGGGCGAACGAGCAGTACTTC. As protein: CASRPGQGANEQYF.

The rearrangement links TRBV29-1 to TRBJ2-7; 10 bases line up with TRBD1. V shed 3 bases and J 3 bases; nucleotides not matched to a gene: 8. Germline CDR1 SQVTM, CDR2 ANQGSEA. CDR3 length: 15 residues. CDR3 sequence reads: CSVDDRGTGDYEQYF. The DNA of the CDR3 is TGCAGCGTTGACGACCGGGGGACAGGGGACTACGAGCAGTACTTC.

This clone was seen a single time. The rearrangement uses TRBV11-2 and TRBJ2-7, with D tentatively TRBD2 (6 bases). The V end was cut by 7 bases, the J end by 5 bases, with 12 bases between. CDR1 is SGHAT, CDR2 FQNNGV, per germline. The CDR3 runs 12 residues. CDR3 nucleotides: TGTGCCAGCATCCAATGGGGGGACGAGCAGTACTTC. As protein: CASIQWGDEQYF. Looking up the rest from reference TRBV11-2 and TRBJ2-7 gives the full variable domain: EAGVAQSPRYKIIEKRQSVAFWCNPISGHATLYWYQQILGQGPKLLIQFQNNGVVDDSQLPKDRFSAERLKGVDSTLKIQPAKLEDSAVYLCASIQWGDEQYFGPGTRLTVT.

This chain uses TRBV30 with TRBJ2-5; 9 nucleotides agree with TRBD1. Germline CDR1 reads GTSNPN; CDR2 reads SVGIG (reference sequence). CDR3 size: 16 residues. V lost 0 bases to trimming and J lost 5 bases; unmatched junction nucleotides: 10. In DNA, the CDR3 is TGTGCCTGGAGTGTACTAGTGACAGGGGGTTTGGAGACCCAGTACTTC. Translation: CAWSVLVTGGLETQYF.

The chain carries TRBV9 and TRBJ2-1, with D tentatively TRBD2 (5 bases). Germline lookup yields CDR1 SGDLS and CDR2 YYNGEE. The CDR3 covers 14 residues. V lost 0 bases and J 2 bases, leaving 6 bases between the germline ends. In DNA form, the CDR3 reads TGTGCCAGCAGCGTAGGGGGAGCCTACAATGAGCAGTTCTTC. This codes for CASSVGGAYNEQFF.